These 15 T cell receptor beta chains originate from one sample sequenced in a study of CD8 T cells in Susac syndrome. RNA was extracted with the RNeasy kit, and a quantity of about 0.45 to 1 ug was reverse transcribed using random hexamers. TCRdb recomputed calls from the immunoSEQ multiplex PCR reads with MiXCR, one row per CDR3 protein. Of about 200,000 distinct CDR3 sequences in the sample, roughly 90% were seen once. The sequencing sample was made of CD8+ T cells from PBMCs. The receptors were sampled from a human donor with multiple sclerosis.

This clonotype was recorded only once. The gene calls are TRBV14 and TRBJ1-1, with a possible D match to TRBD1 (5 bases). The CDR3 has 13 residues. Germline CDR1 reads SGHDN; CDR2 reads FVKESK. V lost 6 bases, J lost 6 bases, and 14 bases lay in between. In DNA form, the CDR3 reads TGTGCCAGCAGTCAATCTCGAGGGGCTGAAGCTTTCTTT. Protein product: CASSQSRGAEAFF.

The chain's CDR3 is CASGQGTATEAFF. In DNA form, the CDR3 reads TGTGCCAGCGGACAGGGGACGGCCACTGAAGCTTTCTTT. V is TRBV5-6 and J is TRBJ1-1, with 9 bases matching TRBD1. V lost 7 bases to trimming and J lost 4 bases; unmatched junction nucleotides: 5. CDR1 SGHDT and CDR2 YYEEEE come from the germline V gene. The CDR3 has 13 amino acids.

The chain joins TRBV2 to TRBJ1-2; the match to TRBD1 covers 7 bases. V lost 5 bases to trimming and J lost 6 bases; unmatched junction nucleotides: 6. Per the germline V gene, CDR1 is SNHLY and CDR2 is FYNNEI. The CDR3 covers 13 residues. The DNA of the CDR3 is TGTGCCAGCAGTCCTGACAGGGATAATGGCTACACCTTC. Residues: CASSPDRDNGYTF.

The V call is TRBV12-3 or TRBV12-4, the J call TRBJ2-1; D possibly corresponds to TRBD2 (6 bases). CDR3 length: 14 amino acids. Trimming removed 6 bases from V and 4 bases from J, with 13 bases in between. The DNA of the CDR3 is TGTGCCAGCAGCGAACTGGCGGGGTACAATGAGCAGTTCTTC. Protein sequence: CASSELAGYNEQFF.

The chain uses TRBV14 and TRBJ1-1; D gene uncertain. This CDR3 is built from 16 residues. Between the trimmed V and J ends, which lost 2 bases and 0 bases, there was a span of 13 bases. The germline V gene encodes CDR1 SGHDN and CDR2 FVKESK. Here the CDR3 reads CASSQILAGMNTEAFF. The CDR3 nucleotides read TGTGCCAGCAGCCAAATTCTTGCGGGGATGAACACTGAAGCTTTCTTT.

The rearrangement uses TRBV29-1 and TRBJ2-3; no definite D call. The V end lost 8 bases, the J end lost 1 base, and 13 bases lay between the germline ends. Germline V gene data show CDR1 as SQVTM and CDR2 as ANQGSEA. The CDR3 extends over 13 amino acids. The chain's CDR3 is CSSVRAGTDTQYF. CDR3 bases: TGCAGCTCCGTTAGGGCTGGCACAGATACGCAGTATTTT.

The CDR3 is CASSGFNTEAFF. CDR3 bases: TGTGCCAGCAGTGGGTTTAACACTGAAGCTTTCTTT. This chain connects TRBV2 to TRBJ1-1; D is ambiguous. This CDR3 has 12 residues. Trimming stripped 4 bases from V and 2 bases from J, with 5 bases between. Per the germline V gene, CDR1 is SNHLY and CDR2 is FYNNEI.

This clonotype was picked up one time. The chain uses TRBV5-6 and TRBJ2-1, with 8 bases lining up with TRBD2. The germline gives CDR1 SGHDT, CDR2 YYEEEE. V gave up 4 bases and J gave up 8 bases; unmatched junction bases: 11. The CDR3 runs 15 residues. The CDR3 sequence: CASSPRRLASDEQFF. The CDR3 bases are TGTGCCAGCAGCCCCCGGAGACTAGCGTCGGATGAGCAGTTCTTC.

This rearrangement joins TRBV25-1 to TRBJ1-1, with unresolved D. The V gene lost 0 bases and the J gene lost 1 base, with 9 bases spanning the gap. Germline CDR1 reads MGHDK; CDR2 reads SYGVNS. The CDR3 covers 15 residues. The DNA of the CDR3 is TGTGCCAGCAGTGAATATCCGAACGGGAACACTGAAGCTTTCTTT. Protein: CASSEYPNGNTEAFF.

CDR3 bases: TGTGCCAGCAGCGGCTGGACAGGGACAAACACTGAAGCTTTCTTT. This gives the protein CASSGWTGTNTEAFF. The V gene is TRBV7-9, the J gene TRBJ1-1; TRBD1 matches 8 bases. Germline CDR1 reads SEHNR; CDR2 reads FQNEAQ (reference sequence). CDR3 length: 15 residues. V lost 5 bases to trimming and J lost 2 bases; unmatched junction nucleotides: 7. The complete variable domain, with remaining parts taken from reference TRBV7-9 and TRBJ1-1, reads DTGVSQNPRHKITKRGQNVTFRCDPISEHNRLYWYRQTLGQGPEFLTYFQNEAQLEKSRLLSDRFSAERPKGSFSTLEIQRTEQGDSAMYLCASSGWTGTNTEAFFGQGTRLTVV.

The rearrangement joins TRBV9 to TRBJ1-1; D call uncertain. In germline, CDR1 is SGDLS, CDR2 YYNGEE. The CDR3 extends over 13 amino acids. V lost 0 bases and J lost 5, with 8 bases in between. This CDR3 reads CASSVALGTEAFF. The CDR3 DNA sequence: TGTGCCAGCAGCGTAGCCCTAGGGACTGAAGCTTTCTTT. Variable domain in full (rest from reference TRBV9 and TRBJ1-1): DSGVTQTPKHLITATGQRVTLRCSPRSGDLSVYWYQQSLDQGLQFLIQYYNGEERAKGNILERFSAQQFPDLHSELNLSSLELGDSALYFCASSVALGTEAFFGQGTRLTVV.

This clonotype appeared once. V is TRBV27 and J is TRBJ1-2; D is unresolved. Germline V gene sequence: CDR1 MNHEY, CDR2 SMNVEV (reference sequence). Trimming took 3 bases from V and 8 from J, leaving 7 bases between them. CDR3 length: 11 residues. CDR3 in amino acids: CASSFGEGYTF. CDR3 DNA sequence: TGTGCCAGCAGTTTCGGGGAAGGCTACACCTTC.

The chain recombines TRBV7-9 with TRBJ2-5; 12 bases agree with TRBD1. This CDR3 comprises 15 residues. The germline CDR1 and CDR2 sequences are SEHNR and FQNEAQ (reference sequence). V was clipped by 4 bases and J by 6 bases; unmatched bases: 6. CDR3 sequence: CASSSPGQGAQTQYF. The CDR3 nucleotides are TGTGCCAGCAGCTCACCGGGACAGGGGGCCCAGACCCAGTACTTC.

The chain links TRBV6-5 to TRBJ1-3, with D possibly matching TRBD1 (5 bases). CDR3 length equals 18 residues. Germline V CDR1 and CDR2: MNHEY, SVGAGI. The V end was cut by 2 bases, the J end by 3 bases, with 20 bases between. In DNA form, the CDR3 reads TGTGCCAGCAGTTACCACCCTTCCGCAGGGATCGATGGAAACACCATATATTTT. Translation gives CASSYHPSAGIDGNTIYF.

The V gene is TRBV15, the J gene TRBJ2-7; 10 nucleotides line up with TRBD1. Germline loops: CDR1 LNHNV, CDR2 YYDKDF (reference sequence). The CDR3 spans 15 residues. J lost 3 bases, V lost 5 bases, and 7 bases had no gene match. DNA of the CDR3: TGTGCCACCAGCGGCGGGACAGGGGAGGGCTACGAGCAGTACTTC. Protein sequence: CATSGGTGEGYEQYF. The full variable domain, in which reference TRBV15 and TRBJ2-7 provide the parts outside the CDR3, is DAMVIQNPRYQVTQFGKPVTLSCSQTLNHNVMYWYQQKSSQAPKLLFHYYDKDFNNEADTPDNFQSRRPNTSFCFLDIRSPGLGDTAMYLCATSGGTGEGYEQYFGPGTRLTVT.